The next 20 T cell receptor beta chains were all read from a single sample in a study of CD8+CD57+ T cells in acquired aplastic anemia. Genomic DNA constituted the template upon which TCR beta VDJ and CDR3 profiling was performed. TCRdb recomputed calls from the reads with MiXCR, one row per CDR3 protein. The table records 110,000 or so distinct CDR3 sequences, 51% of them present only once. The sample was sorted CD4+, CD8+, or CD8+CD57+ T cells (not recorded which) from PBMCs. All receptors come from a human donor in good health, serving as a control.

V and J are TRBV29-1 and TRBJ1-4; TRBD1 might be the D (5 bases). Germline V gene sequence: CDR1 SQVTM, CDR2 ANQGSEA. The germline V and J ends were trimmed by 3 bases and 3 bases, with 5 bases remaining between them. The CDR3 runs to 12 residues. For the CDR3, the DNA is TGCAGCGTTGAGACAGCTAATGAAAAACTGTTTTTT. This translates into CSVETANEKLFF.

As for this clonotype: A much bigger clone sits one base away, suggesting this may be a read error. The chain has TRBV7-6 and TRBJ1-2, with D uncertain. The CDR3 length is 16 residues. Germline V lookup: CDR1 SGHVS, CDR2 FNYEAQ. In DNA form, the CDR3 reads TGTGTCAGCAGCTTAGGGCGGGGTGATTTAGTTTATGGCTACACCTTC. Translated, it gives CVSSLGRGDLVYGYTF.

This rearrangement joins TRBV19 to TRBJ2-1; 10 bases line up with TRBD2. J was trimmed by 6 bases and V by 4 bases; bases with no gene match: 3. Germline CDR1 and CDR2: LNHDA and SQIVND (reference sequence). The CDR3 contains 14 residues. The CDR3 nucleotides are TGTGCCAGTAGTACCCTAGCGGGGGCCAATGAGCAGTTCTTC. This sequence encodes CASSTLAGANEQFF.

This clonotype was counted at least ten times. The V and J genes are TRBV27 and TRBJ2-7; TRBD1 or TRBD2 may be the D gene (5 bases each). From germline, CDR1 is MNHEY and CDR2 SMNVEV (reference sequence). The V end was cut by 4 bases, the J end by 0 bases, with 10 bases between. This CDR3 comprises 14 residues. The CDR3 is CASSSYGASYEQYF. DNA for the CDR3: TGTGCCAGCAGTTCTTACGGGGCCTCCTACGAGCAGTACTTC.

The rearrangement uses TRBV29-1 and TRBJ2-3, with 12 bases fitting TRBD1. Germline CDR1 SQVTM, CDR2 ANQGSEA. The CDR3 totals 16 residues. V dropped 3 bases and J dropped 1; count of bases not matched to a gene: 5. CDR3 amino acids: CSVDGTGGAGTDTQYF. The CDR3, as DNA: TGCAGCGTTGATGGGACAGGGGGCGCGGGCACAGATACGCAGTATTTT.

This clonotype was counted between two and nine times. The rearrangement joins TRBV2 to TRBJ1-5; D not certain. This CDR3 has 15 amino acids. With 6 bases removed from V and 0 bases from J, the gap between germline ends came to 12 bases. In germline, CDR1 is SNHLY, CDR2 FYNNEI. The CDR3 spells CASSAWTDSNQPQHF. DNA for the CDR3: TGTGCCAGCAGCGCATGGACTGATAGCAATCAGCCCCAGCATTTT.

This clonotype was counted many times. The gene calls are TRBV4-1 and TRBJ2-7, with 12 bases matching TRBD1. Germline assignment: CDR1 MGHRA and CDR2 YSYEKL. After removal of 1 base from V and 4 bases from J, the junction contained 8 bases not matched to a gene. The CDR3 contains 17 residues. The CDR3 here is CASSQVAPGQGAYEQYF. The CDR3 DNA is TGCGCCAGCAGCCAAGTCGCCCCGGGACAGGGGGCTTACGAGCAGTACTTC.

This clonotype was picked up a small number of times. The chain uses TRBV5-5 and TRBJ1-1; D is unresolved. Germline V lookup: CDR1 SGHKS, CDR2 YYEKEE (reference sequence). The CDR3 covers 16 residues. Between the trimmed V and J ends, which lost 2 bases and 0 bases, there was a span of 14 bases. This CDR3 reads CASSFSARPMNTEAFF. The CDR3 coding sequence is TGTGCCAGCAGCTTCTCTGCCAGGCCCATGAACACTGAAGCTTTCTTT.

The CDR3 is CASNAEGYEQYV. CDR3 DNA: TGTGCCAGCAACGCCGAGGGCTACGAGCAGTACGTC. The chain links TRBV10-3 to TRBJ2-7, with D maybe TRBD2 (5 bases). V was pared by 10 bases and J by 3 bases, with 13 bases between. Germline loops: CDR1 ENHRY, CDR2 SYGVKD. This CDR3 region has 12 residues.

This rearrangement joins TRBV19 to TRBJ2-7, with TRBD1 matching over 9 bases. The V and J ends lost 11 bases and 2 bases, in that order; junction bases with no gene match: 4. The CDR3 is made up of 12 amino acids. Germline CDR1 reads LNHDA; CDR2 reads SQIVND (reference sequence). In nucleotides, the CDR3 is TGTGCCGGTGGGACAGGGACCTACGAGCAGTACTTC. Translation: CAGGTGTYEQYF.

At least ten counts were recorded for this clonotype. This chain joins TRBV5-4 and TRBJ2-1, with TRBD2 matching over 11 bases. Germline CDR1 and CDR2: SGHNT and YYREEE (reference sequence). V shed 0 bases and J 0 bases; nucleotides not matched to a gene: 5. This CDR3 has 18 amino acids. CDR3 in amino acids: CASSLGLAGTRSYNEQFF. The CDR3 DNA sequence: TGTGCCAGCAGCTTGGGACTAGCGGGGACCCGCTCCTACAATGAGCAGTTCTTC. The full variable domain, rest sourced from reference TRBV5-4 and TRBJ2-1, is ETGVTQSPTHLIKTRGQQVTLRCSSQSGHNTVSWYQQALGQGPQFIFQYYREEENGRGNFPPRFSGLQFPNYSSELNVNALELDDSALYLCASSLGLAGTRSYNEQFFGPGTRLTVL.

This CDR3 is CATSRGTGGTSVEQYF. CDR3 sequence (DNA): TGTGCCACCAGCAGAGGAACAGGGGGGACTAGCGTCGAGCAGTACTTC. The V and J genes are TRBV15 and TRBJ2-7; 10 nucleotides match TRBD2. CDR1 and CDR2 (germline): LNHNV, YYDKDF (reference sequence). Germline trimming cut 1 base from V and 6 bases from J; bases unmatched to any gene: 9. This CDR3 has 16 residues.

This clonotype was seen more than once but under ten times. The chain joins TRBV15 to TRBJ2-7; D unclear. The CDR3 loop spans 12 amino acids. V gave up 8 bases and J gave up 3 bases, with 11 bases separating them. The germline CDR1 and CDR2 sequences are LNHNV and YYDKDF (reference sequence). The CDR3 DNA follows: TGTGCCACCTCCGGCAGCTACTACGAGCAGTACTTC. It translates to CATSGSYYEQYF.

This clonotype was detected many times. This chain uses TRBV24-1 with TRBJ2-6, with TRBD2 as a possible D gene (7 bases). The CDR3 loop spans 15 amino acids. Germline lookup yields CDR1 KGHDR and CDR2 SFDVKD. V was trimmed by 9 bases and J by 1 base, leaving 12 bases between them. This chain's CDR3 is CATAKGGSGANVLTF. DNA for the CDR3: TGTGCCACCGCCAAGGGGGGGTCTGGGGCCAACGTCCTGACTTTC.

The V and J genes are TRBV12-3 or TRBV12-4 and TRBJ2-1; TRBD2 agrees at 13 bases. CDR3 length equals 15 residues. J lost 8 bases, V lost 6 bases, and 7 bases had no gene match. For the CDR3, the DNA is TGTGCCAGCAGCTTGACTAGCGGGGGGCGGCATGAGCAGTTCTTC. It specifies CASSLTSGGRHEQFF.

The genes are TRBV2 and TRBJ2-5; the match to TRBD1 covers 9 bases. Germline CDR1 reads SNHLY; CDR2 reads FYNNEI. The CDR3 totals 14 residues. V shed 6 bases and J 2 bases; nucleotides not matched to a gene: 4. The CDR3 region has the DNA TGTGCCAGCAGATGGACAGGGGTACAAGAGACCCAGTACTTC. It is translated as CASRWTGVQETQYF.

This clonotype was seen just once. CDR3 bases: TGTGCCAGCAGCTTAGGTGGGGGGCAATACAATGAGCAGTTCTTC. This sequence encodes CASSLGGGQYNEQFF. The gene calls are TRBV5-4 and TRBJ2-1; D may be TRBD1 or TRBD2 (6 bases each). V lost 2 bases and J 4 bases, leaving 13 bases between the germline ends. This CDR3 is 15 amino acids long. Germline-derived CDR1 and CDR2 are SGHNT and YYREEE (reference sequence).

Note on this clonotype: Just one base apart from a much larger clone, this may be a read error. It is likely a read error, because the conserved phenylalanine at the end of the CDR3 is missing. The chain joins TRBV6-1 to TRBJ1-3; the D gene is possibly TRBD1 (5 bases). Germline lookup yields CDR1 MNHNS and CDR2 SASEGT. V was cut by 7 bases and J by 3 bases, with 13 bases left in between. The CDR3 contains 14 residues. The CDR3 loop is CASTRRGSGNTIYL. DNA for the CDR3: TGTGCCAGCACCCGGCGGGGCAGTGGAAACACCATATATCTT.

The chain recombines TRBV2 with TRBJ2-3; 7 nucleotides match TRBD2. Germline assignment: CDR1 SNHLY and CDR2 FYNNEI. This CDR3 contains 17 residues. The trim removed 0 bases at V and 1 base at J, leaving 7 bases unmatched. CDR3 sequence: CASSEAWGGVGTDTQYF. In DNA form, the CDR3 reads TGTGCCAGCAGTGAAGCTTGGGGGGGAGTCGGCACAGATACGCAGTATTTT.

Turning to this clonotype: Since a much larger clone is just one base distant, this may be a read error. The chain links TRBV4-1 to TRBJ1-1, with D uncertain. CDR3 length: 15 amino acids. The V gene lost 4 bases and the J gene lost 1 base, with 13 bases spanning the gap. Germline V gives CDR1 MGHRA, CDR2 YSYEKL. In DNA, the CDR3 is TGCGCCAGCAGCCCGCCCCCAGTGTCGAACACTGAAGCTTTCTTT. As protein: CASSPPPVSNTEAFF.